Below, 11 T cell receptor beta chains from the same sample are listed, as sequenced in a study of long-term antiretroviral therapy in people with HIV. This was the immunoSEQ v3.0 assay at survey level. TCRdb keeps only in-frame clones here, not all; method: immunoSEQ multiplex PCR. The sample shows around 13,000 clones, around three quarters of them seen only once. Sequences were derived from unsorted PBMCs, sampled 3.2 years before starting antiretroviral therapy. These receptors were obtained from a man in his forties or fifties with HIV.

The rearrangement uses TRBV27 and TRBJ2-5, with D possibly being TRBD1 (6 bases). The CDR3 extends over 15 amino acids. The V gene lost 0 bases and the J gene lost 1 base, with 9 bases spanning the gap. Germline assignment: CDR1 MNHEY and CDR2 SMNVEV (reference sequence). The DNA of the CDR3 is TGTGCCAGCAGTTTATCTTCCAGGGGCCAAGAGACCCAGTACTTC. Amino acids: CASSLSSRGQETQYF.

The chain combines TRBV10-3 with TRBJ2-7; 9 nucleotides agree with TRBD2. With 0 bases clipped from V and 5 bases from J, the junction kept 29 bases outside the gene matches. CDR3 length equals 23 residues. Germline V CDR1 and CDR2: ENHRY, SYGVKD. In DNA form, the CDR3 reads TGTGCCATCAGTGAGTCTGGATCAGGCAGGGGTCTAGCGGGGAGATGGTTCCTACACGAGCAGTACTTC. It yields the protein CAISESGSGRGLAGRWFLHEQYF.

This clone was seen only once. The genes are TRBV6-6 and TRBJ1-2, with D perhaps TRBD1 (6 bases). Between the trimmed V and J ends, which lost 0 bases and 7 bases, there was a span of 12 bases. Per the germline V gene, CDR1 is MNHNY and CDR2 is SVGAGI (reference sequence). The CDR3 spans 14 residues. CDR3 amino acids: CASSYSQGGGGYTF. In nucleotides, the CDR3 is TGTGCCAGCAGTTACTCACAGGGAGGGGGTGGCTACACCTTC.

V is TRBV6-5 and J is TRBJ2-5, with D maybe TRBD2 (5 bases). CDR1 MNHEY and CDR2 SVGAGI come from the germline V gene. The CDR3 length is 14 residues. V was shortened by 2 bases and J by 2 bases, with 9 bases between the two germline ends. This chain's CDR3 is CASSYGLQQETQYF. The DNA of the CDR3 is TGTGCCAGCAGTTACGGACTGCAACAAGAGACCCAGTACTTC.

This clone was observed once. V and J are TRBV19 and TRBJ1-1, with 7 bases identical to TRBD1. After removal of 4 bases from V and 4 bases from J, the junction contained 12 bases not matched to a gene. The CDR3 is 16 amino acids. Germline loops: CDR1 LNHDA, CDR2 SQIVND (reference sequence). The CDR3 spells CASSTIAGQGGTEAFF. The CDR3 DNA reads TGTGCCAGTAGTACCATAGCGGGTCAGGGGGGCACTGAAGCTTTCTTT.

This clone has more than one count but fewer than ten. The chain carries TRBV7-3 and TRBJ1-1, with 7 bases lining up with TRBD1. The junction had 3 bases not matched to a gene; V was cut back by 4 bases and J by 1 base. Germline CDR1 is SGHTA and CDR2 is FQGTGA. CDR3 size: 14 residues. Here the CDR3 reads CASSSGTANTEAFF. The CDR3 region has the DNA TGTGCCAGCAGCTCTGGGACAGCGAACACTGAAGCTTTCTTT.

The genes are TRBV5-4 and TRBJ1-2; weak D call: TRBD1 (5 bases). The CDR3 contains 13 residues. Germline V gene data show CDR1 as SGHNT and CDR2 as YYREEE (reference sequence). Between the trimmed V and J ends, which lost 4 bases and 5 bases, there was a span of 12 bases. For the CDR3, the DNA is TGTGCCAGCAGCCTCTGGGGGGGATATGGCTACACCTTC. Translated: CASSLWGGYGYTF.

Within the sample, this clone is large. The V gene is TRBV6-6, the J gene TRBJ2-7; 14 bases match TRBD2. CDR3 length: 15 residues. V gave up 6 bases and J gave up 3 bases; unmatched junction bases: 4. Germline V gene sequence: CDR1 MNHNY, CDR2 SVGAGI (reference sequence). This CDR3 is CASSLGTSGGYEQYF. As DNA, the CDR3 is TGTGCCAGCAGCCTCGGGACTAGCGGGGGCTACGAGCAGTACTTC.

The chain combines TRBV5-8 with TRBJ2-2; 7 nucleotides match TRBD1. The germline gives CDR1 SGHTS, CDR2 YDEGEE. With 4 bases clipped from V and 4 bases from J, the junction kept 13 bases outside the gene matches. This CDR3 spans 17 amino acids. The CDR3 here is CASSIMTRNRGTGELFF. The CDR3 nucleotides read TGTGCCAGCAGCATAATGACCCGCAACAGGGGCACCGGGGAGCTGTTTTTT.

The CDR3 reads CASSQEGLAGGPRPETQYF. DNA of the CDR3: TGCGCCAGCAGCCAAGAGGGACTAGCGGGGGGGCCGAGGCCAGAGACCCAGTACTTC. J is TRBJ2-5 and V is TRBV4-1, with 16 bases fitting TRBD2. Germline V gives CDR1 MGHRA, CDR2 YSYEKL. V shed 0 bases, J shed 4 bases, and the junction held 8 bases outside the gene matches. This CDR3 spans 19 amino acids.

By frequency in the sample, this clone is medium-sized (0.01 to 0.1%). The chain recombines TRBV12-5 with TRBJ1-1, with D unclear. The length of the CDR3 is 12 residues. The germline CDR1 and CDR2 sequences are LGHNT and FRNRAP. The ends were cut back, 2 bases at V and 8 bases at J, with 9 bases in the middle. This CDR3 reads CASGLRASEAFF. CDR3 DNA sequence: TGTGCTAGTGGTTTGAGGGCATCAGAAGCTTTCTTT.